This T cell receptor (beta chain) was sequenced during a study of blood T cell repertoires in COVID-19. The wider study: The analysed material was cDNA or gDNA that came from T cells, B-cell-depleted T cells, or PBMCs.

Authors' data handling: Nucleated cell number was recorded as an estimate derived from reference gene primer amplification. Clones were read by immunoSEQ multiplex PCR, and TCRdb kept only the in-frame ones, dropping some. Clonal size and the V and J genes are those of that table, whereas D and trimming came from the DNA. This repertoire shows 200,000 or so clones, approximately 86% found once; its top ten account for 2.1%. The J segment lost 5 bases and the V segment lost 5 bases, leaving 8 bases of the junction unmatched. Germline V gene data show CDR1 as SGHRS and CDR2 as YFSETQ. This CDR3 has 15 residues.

The specimen sequenced was peripheral blood. This TCR was recovered from a man in his 70s with active or convalescent COVID-19. The chain combines TRBV5-1 with TRBJ2-3; the match to TRBD2 covers 10 bases. This CDR3 reads CASSPPSGGGDTQYF. The CDR3 bases are TGCGCCAGCAGTCCCCCCAGCGGGGGGGGAGATACGCAGTATTTT. The whole variable domain, remainder taken from reference TRBV5-1 and TRBJ2-3, is KAGVTQTPRYLIKTRGQQVTLSCSPISGHRSVSWYQQTPGQGLQFLFEYFSETQRNKGNFPGRFSGRQFSNSRSEMNVSTLELGDSALYLCASSPPSGGGDTQYFGPGTRLTVL.